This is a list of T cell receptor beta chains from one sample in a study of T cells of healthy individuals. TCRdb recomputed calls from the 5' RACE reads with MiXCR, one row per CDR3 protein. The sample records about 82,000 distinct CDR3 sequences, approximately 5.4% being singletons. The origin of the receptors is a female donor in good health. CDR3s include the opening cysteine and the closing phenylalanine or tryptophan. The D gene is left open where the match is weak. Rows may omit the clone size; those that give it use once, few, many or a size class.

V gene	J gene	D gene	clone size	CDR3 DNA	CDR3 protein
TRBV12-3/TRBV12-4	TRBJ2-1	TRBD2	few	TGTGCCAGCAGTGTGCTAGCGGGATCATACAATGAGCAGTTCTTC	CASSVLAGSYNEQFF
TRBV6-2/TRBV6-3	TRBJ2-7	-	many	TGTGCCAGCAGTTACCTCGGCGCCAACGAGCAGTACTTC	CASSYLGANEQYF
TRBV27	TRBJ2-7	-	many	TGTGCCAGCAGTTTATACCGCCTGTATTACGAGCAGTACTTC	CASSLYRLYYEQYF
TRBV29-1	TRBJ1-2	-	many	TGCAGCGTAGGGGGAAGCTATGGCTACACCTTC	CSVGGSYGYTF
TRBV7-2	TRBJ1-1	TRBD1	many	TGTGCCAGCTCGGGACAGGGGGGCACTGAAGCTTTCTTT	CASSGQGGTEAFF
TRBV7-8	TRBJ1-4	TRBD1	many	TGTGCCAGCAGCCCCCGGGACAGGGGAATTGCAACTAATGAAAAACTGTTTTTT	CASSPRDRGIATNEKLFF
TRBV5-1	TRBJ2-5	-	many	TGCGCCAGCAGCCGCCCCCCCGGGGAGACCCAGTACTTC	CASSRPPGETQYF
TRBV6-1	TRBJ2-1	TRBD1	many	TGTGCCAGCAGTGTTCGACAGGGGGCGACTTACGTGGCCATTAGCTCCTACAATGAGCAGTTCTTC	CASSVRQGATYVAISSYNEQFF
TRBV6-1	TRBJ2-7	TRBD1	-	TGTGCCAGCGAATCGCCCCCCGGGACAGACACCTACGAGCAGTACTTC	CASESPPGTDTYEQYF
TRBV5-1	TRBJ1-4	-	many	TGCGCCAGCAGCTTGGTAGGGACTAATGAAAAACTGTTTTTT	CASSLVGTNEKLFF
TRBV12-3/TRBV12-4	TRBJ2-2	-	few	TGTGCCAGCAGTTTACGGGGGGCGGCCGGGGAGCTGTTTTTT	CASSLRGAAGELFF
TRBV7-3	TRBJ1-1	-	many	TGTGCCAGCAGCTTAAGTCAGGGGAACACTGAAGCTTTCTTT	CASSLSQGNTEAFF
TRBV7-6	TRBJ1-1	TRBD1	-	TGTGCCAGCAGCTCTGTGCTGTCGGACAGGGCGGCTTTCTTT	CASSSVLSDRAAFF
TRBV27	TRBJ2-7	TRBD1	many	TGTGCCAGCAGTGCCCTCCGACAGGGGTCCGTCTCCTACGAGCAGTACTTC	CASSALRQGSVSYEQYF